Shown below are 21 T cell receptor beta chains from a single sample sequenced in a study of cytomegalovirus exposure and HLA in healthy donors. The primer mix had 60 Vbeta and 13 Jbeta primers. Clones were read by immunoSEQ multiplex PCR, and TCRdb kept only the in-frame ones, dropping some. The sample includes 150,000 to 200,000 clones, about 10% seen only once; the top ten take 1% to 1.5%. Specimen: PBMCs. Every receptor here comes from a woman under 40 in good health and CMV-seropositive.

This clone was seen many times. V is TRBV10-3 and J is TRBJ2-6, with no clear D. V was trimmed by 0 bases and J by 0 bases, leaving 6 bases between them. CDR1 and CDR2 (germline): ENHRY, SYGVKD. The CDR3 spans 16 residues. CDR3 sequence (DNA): TGTGCCATCAGTGAGTCCGAGGCCTCTGGGGCCAACGTCCTGACTTTC. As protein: CAISESEASGANVLTF.

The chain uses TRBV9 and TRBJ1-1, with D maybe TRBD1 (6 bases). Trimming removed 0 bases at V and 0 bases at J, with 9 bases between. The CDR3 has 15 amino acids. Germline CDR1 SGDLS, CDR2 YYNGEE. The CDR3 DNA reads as TGTGCCAGCAGCGTAGTAGGGGGGGTGAACACTGAAGCTTTCTTT. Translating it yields CASSVVGGVNTEAFF.

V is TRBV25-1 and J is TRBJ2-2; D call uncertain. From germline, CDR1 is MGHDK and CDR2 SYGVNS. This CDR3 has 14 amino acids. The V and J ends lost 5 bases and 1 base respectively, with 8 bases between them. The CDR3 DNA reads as TGTGCCAGCAGTCTAATTGGGAACACCGGGGAGCTGTTTTTT. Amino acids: CASSLIGNTGELFF.

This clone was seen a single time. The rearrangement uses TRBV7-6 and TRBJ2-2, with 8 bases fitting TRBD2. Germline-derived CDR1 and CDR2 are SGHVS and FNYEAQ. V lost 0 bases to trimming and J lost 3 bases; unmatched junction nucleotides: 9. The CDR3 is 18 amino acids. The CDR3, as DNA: TGTGCCAGCAGCTTAGCGCCGGGAGGGGAAGCCCACACCGGGGAGCTGTTTTTT. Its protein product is CASSLAPGGEAHTGELFF.

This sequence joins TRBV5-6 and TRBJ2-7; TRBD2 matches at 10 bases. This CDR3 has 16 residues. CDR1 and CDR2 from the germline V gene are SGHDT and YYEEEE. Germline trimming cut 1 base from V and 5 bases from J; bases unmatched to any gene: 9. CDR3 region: CASSLLGLAARNEQYF. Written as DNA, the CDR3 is TGTGCCAGCAGCTTGCTCGGACTAGCGGCCCGAAACGAGCAGTACTTC. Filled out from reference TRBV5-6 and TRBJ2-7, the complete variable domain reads DAGVTQSPTHLIKTRGQQVTLRCSPKSGHDTVSWYQQALGQGPQFIFQYYEEEERQRGNFPDRFSGHQFPNYSSELNVNALLLGDSALYLCASSLLGLAARNEQYFGPGTRLTVT.

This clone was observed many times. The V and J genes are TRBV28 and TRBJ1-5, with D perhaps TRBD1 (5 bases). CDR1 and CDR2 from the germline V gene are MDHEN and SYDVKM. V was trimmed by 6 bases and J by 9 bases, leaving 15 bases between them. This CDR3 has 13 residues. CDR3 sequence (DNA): TGTGCCAGCAGCCCCGACAGCGCTAGGCCCCAGCATTTT. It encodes CASSPDSARPQHF. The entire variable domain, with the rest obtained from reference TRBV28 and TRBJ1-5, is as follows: DVKVTQSSRYLVKRTGEKVFLECVQDMDHENMFWYRQDPGLGLRLIYFSYDVKMKEKGDIPEGYSVSREKKERFSLILESASTNQTSMYLCASSPDSARPQHFGDGTRLSIL.

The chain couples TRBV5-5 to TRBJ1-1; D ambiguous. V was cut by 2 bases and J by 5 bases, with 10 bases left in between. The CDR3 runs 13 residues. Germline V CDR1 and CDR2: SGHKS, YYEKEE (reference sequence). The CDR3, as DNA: TGTGCCAGCAGCTTTTTTGGCGGGACTGAAGCTTTCTTT. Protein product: CASSFFGGTEAFF.

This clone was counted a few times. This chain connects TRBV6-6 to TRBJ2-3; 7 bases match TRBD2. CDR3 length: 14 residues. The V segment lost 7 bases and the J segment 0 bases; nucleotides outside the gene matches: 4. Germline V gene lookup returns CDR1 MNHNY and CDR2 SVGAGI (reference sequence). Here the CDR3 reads CASTVLASTDTQYF. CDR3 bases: TGTGCCAGCACCGTACTAGCGAGCACAGATACGCAGTATTTT.

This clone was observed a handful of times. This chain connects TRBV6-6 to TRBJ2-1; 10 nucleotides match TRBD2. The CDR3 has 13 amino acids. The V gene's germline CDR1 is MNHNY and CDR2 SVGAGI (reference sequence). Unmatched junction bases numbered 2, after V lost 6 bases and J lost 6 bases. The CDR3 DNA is TGTGCCAGCAGGCTAGCGGGGGCCAATGAGCAGTTCTTC. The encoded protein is CASRLAGANEQFF.

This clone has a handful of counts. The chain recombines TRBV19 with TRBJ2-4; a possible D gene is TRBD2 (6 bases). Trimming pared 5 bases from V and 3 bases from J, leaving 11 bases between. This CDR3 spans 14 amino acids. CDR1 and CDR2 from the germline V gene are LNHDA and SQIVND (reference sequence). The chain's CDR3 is CASSARDFKNIQYF. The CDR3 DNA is TGTGCCAGTAGTGCCCGGGACTTCAAAAACATTCAGTACTTC.

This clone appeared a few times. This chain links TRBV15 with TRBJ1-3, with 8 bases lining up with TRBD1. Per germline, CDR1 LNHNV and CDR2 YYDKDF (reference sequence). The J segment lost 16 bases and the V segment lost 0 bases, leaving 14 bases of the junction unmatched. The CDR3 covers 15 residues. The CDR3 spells CATSRDLQGGGHPYF. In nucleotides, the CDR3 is TGTGCCACCAGCAGAGATTTACAGGGGGGTGGACACCCGTATTTT.

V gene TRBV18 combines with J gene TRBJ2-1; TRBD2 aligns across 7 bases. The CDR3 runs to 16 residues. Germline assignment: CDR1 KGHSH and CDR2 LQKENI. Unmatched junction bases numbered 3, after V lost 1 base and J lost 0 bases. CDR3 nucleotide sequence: TGTGCCAGCTCACCACTCCGCGGGAGCTCCTACAATGAGCAGTTCTTC. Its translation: CASSPLRGSSYNEQFF.

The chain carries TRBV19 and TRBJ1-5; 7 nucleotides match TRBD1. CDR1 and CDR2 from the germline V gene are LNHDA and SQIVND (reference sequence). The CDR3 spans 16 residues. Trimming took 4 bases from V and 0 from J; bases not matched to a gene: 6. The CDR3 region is CASSTLRQGSNQPQHF. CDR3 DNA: TGTGCCAGTAGTACGTTACGACAGGGTAGCAATCAGCCCCAGCATTTT.

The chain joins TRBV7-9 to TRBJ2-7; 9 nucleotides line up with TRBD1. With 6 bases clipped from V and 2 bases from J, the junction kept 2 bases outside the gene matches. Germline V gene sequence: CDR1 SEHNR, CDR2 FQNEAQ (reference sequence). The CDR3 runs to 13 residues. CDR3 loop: CASSRQGAYEQYF. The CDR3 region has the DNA TGTGCCAGCAGTCGACAGGGGGCCTACGAGCAGTACTTC.

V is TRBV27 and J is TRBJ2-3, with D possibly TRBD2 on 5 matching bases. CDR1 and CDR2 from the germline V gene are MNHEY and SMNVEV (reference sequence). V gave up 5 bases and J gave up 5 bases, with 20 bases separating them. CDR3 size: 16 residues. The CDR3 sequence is CASSITVGVMGDTQYF. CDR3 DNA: TGTGCCAGCAGTATAACCGTGGGAGTCATGGGAGATACGCAGTATTTT.

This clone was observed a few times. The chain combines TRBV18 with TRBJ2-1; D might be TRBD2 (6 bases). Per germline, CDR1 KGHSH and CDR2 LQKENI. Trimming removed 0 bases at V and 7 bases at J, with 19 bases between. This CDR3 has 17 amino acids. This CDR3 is CASSPPTTGVAGNEQFF. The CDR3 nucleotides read TGTGCCAGCTCACCACCGACGACGGGAGTAGCTGGAAATGAGCAGTTCTTC.

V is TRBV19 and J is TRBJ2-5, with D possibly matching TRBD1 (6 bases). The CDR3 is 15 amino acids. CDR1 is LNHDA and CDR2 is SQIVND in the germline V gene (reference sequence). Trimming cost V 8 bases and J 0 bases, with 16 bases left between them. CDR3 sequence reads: CASRLRQVYQETQYF. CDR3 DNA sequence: TGTGCCAGTCGGTTACGACAGGTCTACCAAGAGACCCAGTACTTC.

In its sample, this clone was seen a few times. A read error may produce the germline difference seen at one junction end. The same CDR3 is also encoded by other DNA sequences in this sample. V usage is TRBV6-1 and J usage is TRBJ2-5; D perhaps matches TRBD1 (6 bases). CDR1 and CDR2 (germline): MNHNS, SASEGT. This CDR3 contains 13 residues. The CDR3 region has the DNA TGTGCCAGCAGTGCAGGGGACGAGGAGACTCAGTACTTC. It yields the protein CASSAGDEETQYF.

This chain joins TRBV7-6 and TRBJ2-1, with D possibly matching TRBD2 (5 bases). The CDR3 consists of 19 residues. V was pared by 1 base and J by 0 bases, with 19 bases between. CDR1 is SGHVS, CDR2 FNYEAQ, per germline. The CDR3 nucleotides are TGTGCCAGCAGCTTAGAGAAGAGCGGCGGGCGAAGCTCCTACAATGAGCAGTTCTTC. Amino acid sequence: CASSLEKSGGRSSYNEQFF.

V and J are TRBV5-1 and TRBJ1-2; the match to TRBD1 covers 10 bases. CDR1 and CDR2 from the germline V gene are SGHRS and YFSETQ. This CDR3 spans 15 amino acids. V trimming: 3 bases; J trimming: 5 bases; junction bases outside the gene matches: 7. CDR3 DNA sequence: TGCGCCAGCAGCTCCCCGGGACAGGGGTTTTATGGCTACACCTTC. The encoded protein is CASSSPGQGFYGYTF.

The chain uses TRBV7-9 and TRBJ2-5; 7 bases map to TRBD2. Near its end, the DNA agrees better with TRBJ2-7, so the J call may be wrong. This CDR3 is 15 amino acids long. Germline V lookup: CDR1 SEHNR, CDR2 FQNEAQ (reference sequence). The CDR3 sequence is CASSPWTRTPYEQYF. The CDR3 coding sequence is TGTGCCAGCAGCCCCTGGACTAGAACTCCGTACGAGCAGTACTTC.